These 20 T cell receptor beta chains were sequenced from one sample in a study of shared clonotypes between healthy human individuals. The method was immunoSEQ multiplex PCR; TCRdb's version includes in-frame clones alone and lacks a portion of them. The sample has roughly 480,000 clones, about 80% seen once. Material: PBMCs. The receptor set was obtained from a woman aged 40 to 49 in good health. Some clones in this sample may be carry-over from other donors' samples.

CDR3 bases: TGTGCCATCCACGGAAGCTTCTCTGGGGCCAACGTCCTGACTTTC. It codes for CAIHGSFSGANVLTF. The J gene is TRBJ2-6, the V gene TRBV28; D not resolved. Trimming cost V 10 bases and J 0 bases, with 13 bases left between them. Germline CDR1 is MDHEN and CDR2 is SYDVKM. The CDR3 runs 15 residues.

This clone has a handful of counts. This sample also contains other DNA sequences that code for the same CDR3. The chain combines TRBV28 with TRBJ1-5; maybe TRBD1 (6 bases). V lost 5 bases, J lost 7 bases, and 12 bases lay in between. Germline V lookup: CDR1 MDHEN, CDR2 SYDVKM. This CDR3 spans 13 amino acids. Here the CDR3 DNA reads TGTGCCAGCAGTGGGGGGGCTGGACAGCCCCAGCATTTT. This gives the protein CASSGGAGQPQHF.

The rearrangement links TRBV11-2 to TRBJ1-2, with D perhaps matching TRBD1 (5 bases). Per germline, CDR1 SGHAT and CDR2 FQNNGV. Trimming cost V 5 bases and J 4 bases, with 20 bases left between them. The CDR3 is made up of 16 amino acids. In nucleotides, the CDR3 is TGTGCCAGCAGCGAACGGGACCATCTATTCCTCTATGGCTACACCTTC. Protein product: CASSERDHLFLYGYTF.

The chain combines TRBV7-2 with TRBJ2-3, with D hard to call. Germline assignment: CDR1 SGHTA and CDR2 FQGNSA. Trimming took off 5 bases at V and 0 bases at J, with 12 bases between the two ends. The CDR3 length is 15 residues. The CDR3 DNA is TGTGCCAGCAGCCGAGGCGGTCCCAGCACAGATACGCAGTATTTT. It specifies CASSRGGPSTDTQYF. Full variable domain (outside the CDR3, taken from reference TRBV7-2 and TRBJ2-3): GAGVSQSPSNKVTEKGKDVELRCDPISGHTALYWYRQSLGQGLEFLIYFQGNSAPDKSGLPSDRFSAERTGGSVSTLTIQRTQQEDSAVYLCASSRGGPSTDTQYFGPGTRLTVL.

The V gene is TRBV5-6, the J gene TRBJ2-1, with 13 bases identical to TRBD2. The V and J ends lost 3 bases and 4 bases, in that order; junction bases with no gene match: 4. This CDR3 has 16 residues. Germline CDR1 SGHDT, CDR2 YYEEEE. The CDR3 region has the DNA TGTGCCAGCAGCTGGACTAGCGGGAGTGAATACAATGAGCAGTTCTTC. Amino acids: CASSWTSGSEYNEQFF.

CDR3 sequence: CASSGTGELFF. CDR3 nucleotides: TGTGCCAGCAGTGGCACCGGGGAGCTGTTTTTT. The J gene is TRBJ2-2, the V gene TRBV28; D is unresolved. Germline values: CDR1 MDHEN, CDR2 SYDVKM. CDR3 length: 11 amino acids. Trimming removed 5 bases at V and 4 bases at J, with 2 bases between.

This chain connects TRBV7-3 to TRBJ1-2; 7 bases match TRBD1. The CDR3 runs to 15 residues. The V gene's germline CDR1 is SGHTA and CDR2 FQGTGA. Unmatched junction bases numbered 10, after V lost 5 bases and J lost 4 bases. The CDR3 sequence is CASSPGTGDGYGYTF. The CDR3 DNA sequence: TGTGCCAGCAGCCCCGGAACAGGGGATGGCTATGGCTACACCTTC.

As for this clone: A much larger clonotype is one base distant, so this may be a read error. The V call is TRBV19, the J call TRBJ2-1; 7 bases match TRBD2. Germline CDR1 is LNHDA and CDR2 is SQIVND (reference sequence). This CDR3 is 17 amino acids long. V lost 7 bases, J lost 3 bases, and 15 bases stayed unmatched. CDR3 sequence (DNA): TGTGCCAGTACCCCTTTCGGGACTAACGGGAACTACAATGAGCAGTTCTTC. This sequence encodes CASTPFGTNGNYNEQFF.

The DNA for the CDR3 is TGTGCCAGTAGTCTATGGGGACTCTCTGGGTCTGAAGCTTTCTTT. Its protein is CASSLWGLSGSEAFF. This rearrangement joins TRBV19 to TRBJ1-1, with D perhaps matching TRBD1 (5 bases). The V and J ends lost 5 bases and 6 bases respectively, with 19 bases between them. The CDR3 runs 15 residues. The germline V gene has CDR1 LNHDA and CDR2 SQIVND (reference sequence).

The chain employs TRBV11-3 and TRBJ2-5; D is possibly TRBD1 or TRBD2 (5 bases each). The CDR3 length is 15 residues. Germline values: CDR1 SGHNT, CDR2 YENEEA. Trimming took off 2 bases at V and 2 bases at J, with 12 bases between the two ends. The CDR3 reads CASSLFSGTQETQYF. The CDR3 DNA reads TGTGCCAGCAGCTTATTTTCCGGGACGCAAGAGACCCAGTACTTC.

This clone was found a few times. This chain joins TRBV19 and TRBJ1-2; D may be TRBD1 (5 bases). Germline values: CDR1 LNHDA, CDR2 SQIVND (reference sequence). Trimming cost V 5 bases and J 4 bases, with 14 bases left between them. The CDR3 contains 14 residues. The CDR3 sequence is CASSPQSGGYGYTF. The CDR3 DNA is TGTGCCAGTAGTCCTCAATCGGGGGGCTATGGCTACACCTTC.

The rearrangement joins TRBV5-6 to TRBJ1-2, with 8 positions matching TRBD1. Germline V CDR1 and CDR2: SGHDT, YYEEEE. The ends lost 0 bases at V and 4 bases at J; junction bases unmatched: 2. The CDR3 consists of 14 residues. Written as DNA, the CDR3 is TGTGCCAGCAGCTTGGGACAGGGGCCCTATGGCTACACCTTC. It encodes CASSLGQGPYGYTF.

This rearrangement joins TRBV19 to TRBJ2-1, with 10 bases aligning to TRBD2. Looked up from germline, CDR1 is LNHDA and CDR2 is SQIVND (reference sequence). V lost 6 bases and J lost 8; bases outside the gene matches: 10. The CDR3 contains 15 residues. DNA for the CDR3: TGTGCCAGTAGACGGGAGCGGGAGGGGGGCTATGAGCAGTTCTTC. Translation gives CASRREREGGYEQFF.

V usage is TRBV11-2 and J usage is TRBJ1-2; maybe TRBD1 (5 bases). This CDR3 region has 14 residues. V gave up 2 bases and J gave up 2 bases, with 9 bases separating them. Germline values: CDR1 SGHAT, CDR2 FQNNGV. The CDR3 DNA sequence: TGTGCCAGCAGCTTAAGTGGGGACAACTATGGCTACACCTTC. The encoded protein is CASSLSGDNYGYTF.

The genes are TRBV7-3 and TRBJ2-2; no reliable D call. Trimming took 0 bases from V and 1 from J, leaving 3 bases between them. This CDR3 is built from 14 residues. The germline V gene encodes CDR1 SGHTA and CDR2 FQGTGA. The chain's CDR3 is CASSLTVNTGELFF. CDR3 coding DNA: TGTGCCAGCAGCTTAACGGTGAACACCGGGGAGCTGTTTTTT.

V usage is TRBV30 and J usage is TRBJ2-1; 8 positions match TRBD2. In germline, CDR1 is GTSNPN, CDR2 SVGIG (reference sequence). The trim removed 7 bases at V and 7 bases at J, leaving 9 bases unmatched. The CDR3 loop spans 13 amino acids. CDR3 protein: CASRGGRTNEQFF. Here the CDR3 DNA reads TGTGCCTCTCGCGGGGGGCGTACGAATGAGCAGTTCTTC.

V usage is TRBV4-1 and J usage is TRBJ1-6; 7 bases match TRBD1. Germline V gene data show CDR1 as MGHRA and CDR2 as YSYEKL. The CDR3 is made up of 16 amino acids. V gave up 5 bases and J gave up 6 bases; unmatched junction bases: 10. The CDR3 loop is CASSTRDSGLNSPLHF. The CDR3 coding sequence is TGCGCCAGCAGCACCCGGGACAGTGGGCTTAATTCACCCCTCCACTTT.

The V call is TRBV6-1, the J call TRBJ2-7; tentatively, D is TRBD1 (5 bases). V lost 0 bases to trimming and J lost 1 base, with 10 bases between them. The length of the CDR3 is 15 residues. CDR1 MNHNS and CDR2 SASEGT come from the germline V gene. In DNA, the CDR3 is TGTGCCAGCAGTGAAGCGCACAGGAGTTCCTACGAGCAGTACTTC. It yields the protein CASSEAHRSSYEQYF.

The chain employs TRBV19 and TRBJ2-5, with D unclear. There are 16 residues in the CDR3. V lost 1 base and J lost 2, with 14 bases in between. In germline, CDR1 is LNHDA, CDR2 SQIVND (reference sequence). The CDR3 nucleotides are TGTGCCAGTAGTATAGGCCCTAGGTGGGCGCAAGAGACCCAGTACTTC. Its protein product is CASSIGPRWAQETQYF.

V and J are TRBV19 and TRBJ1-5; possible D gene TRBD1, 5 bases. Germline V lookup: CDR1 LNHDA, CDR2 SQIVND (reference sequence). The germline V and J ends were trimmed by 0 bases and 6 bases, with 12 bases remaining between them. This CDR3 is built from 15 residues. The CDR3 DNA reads TGTGCCAGTAGTATAGAAAAAAGGGGCGGTCAGCCCCAGCATTTT. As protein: CASSIEKRGGQPQHF.